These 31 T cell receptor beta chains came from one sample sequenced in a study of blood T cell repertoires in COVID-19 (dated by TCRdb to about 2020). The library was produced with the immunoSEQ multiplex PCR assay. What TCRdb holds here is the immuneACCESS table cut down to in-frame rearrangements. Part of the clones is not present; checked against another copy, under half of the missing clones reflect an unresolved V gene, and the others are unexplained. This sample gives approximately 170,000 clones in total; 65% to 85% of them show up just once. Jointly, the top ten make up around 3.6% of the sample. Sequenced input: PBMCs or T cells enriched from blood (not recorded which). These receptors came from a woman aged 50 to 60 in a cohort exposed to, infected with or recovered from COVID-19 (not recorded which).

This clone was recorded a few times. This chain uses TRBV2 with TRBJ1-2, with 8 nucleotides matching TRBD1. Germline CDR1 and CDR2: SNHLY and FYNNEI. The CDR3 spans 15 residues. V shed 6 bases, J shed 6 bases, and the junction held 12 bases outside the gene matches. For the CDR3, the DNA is TGTGCCAGCAGGGGGGGTGACAGGGGCGTGGATGGCTACACCTTC. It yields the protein CASRGGDRGVDGYTF.

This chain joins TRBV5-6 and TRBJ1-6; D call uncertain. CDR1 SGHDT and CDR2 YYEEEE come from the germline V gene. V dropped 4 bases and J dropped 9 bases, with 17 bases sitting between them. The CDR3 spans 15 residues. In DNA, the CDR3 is TGTGCCAGCAGCCTACTTACCGACCGGGGTTCACCCCTCCACTTT. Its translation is CASSLLTDRGSPLHF.

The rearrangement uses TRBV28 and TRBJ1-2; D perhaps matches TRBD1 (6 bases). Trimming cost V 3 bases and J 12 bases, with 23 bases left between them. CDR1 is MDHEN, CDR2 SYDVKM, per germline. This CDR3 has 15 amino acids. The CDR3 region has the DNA TGTGCCAGCAGTTTCTCGACGGGGGCGCGAGGGAGGGACACCTTC. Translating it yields CASSFSTGARGRDTF.

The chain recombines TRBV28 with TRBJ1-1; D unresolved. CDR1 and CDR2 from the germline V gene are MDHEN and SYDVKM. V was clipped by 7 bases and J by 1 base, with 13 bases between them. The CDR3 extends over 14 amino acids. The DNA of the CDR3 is TGTGCCAGCACCATTCCGGGAGAGAACACTGAAGCTTTCTTT. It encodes CASTIPGENTEAFF.

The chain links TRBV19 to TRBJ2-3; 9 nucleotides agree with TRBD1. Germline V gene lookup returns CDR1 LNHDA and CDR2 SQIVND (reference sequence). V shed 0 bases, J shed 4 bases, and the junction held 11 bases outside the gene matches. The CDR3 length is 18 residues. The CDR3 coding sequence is TGTGCCAGTAGTATAGAACTAACCTGGACAGGGGAAGCAGATACGCAGTATTTT. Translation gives CASSIELTWTGEADTQYF. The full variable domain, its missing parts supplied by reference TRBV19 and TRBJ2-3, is DGGITQSPKYLFRKEGQNVTLSCEQNLNHDAMYWYRQDPGQGLRLIYYSQIVNDFQKGDIAEGYSVSREKKESFPLTVTSAQKNPTAFYLCASSIELTWTGEADTQYFGPGTRLTVL.

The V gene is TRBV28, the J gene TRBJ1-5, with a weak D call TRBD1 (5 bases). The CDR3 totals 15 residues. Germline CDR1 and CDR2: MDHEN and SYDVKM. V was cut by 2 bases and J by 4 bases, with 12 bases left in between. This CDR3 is CASSLPRQINQPQHF. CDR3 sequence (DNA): TGTGCCAGCAGTTTACCTCGACAGATTAATCAGCCCCAGCATTTT.

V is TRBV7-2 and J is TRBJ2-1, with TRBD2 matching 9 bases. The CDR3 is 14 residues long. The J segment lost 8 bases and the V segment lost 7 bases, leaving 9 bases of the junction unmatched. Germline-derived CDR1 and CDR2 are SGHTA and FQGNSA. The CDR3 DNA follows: TGTGCCAGCATGGAGAGGCGGGAGGGGGATGAGCAGTTCTTC. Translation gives CASMERREGDEQFF.

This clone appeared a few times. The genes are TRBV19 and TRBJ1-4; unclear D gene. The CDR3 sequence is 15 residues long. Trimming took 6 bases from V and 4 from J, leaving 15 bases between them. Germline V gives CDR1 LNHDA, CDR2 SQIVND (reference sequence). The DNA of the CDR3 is TGTGCCAGTAGCACCCATAGTCAAGTTAATGAAAAACTGTTTTTT. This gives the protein CASSTHSQVNEKLFF.

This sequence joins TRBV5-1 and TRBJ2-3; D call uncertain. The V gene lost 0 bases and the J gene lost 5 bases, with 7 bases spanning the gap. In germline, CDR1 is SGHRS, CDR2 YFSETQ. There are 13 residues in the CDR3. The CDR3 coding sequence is TGCGCCAGCAGCTTGGGGCACCTAGATACGCAGTATTTT. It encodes CASSLGHLDTQYF.

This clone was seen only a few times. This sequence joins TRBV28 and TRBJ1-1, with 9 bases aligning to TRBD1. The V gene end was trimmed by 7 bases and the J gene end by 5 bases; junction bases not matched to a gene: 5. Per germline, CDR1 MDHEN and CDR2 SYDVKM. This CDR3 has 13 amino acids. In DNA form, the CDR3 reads TGTGCCAGCACCAGACAGGGGGATACTGAAGCTTTCTTT. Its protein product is CASTRQGDTEAFF.

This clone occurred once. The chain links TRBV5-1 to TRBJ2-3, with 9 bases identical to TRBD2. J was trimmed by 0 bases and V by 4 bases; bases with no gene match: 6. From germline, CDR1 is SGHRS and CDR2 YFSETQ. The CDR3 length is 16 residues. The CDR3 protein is CASSRRLAASTDTQYF. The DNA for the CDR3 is TGCGCCAGCAGCCGACGACTAGCGGCAAGCACAGATACGCAGTATTTT.

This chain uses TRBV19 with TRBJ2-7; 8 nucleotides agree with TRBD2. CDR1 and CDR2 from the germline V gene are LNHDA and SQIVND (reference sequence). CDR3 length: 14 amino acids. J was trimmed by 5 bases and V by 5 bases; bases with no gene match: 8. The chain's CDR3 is CASSVGGTRDEQYF. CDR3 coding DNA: TGTGCCAGTAGTGTCGGGGGGACTAGGGACGAGCAGTACTTC.

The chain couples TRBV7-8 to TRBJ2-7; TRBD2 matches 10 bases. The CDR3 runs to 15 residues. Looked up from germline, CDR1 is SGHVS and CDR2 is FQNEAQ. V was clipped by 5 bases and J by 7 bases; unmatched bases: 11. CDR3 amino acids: CASSQGGTSVGEQYF. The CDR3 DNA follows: TGTGCCAGCAGCCAAGGAGGGACTAGCGTCGGAGAGCAGTACTTC. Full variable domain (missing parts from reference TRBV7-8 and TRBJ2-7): GAGVSQSPRYKVAKRGQDVALRCDPISGHVSLFWYQQALGQGPEFLTYFQNEAQLDKSGLPSDRFFAERPEGSVSTLKIQRTQQEDSAVYLCASSQGGTSVGEQYFGPGTRLTVT.

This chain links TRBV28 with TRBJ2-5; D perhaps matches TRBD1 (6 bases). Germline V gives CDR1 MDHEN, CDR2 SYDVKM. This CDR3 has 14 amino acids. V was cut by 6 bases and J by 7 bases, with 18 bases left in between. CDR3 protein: CASSPGGPLVTQYF. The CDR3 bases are TGTGCCAGCAGCCCTGGGGGCCCTTTGGTGACCCAGTACTTC.

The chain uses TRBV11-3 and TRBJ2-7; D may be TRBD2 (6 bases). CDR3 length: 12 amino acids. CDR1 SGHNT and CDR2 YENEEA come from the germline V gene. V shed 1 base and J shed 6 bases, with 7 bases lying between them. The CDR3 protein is CASSLVGGEQYF. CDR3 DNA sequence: TGTGCCAGCAGCTTAGTCGGGGGCGAGCAGTACTTC.

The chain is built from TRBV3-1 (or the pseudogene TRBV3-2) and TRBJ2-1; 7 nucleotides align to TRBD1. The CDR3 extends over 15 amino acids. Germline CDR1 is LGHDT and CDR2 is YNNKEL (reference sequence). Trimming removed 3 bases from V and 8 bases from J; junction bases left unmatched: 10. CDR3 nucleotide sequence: TGTGCCAGCAGCCAGTCGGTACAAGGGGGCGATGAGCAGTTCTTC. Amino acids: CASSQSVQGGDEQFF.

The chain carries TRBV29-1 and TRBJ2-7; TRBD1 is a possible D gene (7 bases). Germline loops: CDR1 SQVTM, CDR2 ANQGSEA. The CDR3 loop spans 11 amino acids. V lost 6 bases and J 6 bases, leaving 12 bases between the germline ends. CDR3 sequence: CSVRQGGEQYF. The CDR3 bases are TGCAGCGTGCGACAGGGAGGCGAGCAGTACTTC.

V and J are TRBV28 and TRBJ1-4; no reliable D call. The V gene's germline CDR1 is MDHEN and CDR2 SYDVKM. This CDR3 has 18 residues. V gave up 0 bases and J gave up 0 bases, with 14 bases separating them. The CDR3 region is CASSLWGVGRPTNEKLFF. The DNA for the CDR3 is TGTGCCAGCAGTTTATGGGGTGTGGGCAGGCCAACTAATGAAAAACTGTTTTTT. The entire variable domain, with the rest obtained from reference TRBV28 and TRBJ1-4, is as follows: DVKVTQSSRYLVKRTGEKVFLECVQDMDHENMFWYRQDPGLGLRLIYFSYDVKMKEKGDIPEGYSVSREKKERFSLILESASTNQTSMYLCASSLWGVGRPTNEKLFFGSGTQLSVL.

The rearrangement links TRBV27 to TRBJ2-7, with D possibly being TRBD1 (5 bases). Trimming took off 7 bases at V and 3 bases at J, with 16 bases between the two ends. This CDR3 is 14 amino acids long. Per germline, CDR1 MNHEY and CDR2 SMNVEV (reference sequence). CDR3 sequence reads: CASNPRAGRYEQYF. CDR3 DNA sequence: TGTGCCAGCAACCCCAGAGCAGGGCGCTACGAGCAGTACTTC.

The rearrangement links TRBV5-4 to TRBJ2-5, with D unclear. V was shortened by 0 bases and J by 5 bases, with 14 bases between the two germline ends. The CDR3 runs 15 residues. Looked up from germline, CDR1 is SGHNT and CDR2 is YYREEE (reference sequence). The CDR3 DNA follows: TGTGCCAGCAGCTTGGCGGCCAGCCTGGGCGAGACCCAGTACTTC. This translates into CASSLAASLGETQYF.

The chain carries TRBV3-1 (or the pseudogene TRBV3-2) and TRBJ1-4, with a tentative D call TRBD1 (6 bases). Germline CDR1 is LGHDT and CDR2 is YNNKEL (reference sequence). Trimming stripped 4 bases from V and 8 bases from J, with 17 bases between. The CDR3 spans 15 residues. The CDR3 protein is CASSPGGGGWEKLFF. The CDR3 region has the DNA TGTGCCAGCAGCCCAGGTGGGGGCGGTTGGGAAAAACTGTTTTTT.

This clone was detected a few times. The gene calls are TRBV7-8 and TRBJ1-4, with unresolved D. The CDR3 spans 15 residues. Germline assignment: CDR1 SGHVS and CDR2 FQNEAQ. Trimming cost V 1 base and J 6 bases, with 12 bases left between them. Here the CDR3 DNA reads TGTGCCAGCAGCTTAGGTGGCGGGTTCCATGAAAAACTGTTTTTT. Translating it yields CASSLGGGFHEKLFF.

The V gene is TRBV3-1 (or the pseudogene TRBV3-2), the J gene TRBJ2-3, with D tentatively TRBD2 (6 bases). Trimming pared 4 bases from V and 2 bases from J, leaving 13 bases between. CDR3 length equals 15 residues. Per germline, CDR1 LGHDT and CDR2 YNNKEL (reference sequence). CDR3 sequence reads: CASSLVGGYTDTQYF. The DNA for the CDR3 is TGTGCCAGCAGCCTGGTGGGGGGATACACAGATACGCAGTATTTT.

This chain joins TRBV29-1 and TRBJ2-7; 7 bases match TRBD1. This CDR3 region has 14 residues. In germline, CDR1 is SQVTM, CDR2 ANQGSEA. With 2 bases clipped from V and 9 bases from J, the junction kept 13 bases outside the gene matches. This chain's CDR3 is CSVETGTVPIGQYF. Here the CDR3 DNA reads TGCAGCGTTGAAACCGGGACAGTCCCAATCGGGCAGTACTTC.

In DNA, the CDR3 is TGTGCCTGGAGTGGGAGGAGGGACCGGGGGAACACTGAAGCTTTCTTT. Its protein is CAWSGRRDRGNTEAFF. The rearrangement joins TRBV30 to TRBJ1-1; perhaps TRBD1 as D (5 bases). The CDR3 is 16 amino acids. V was cut by 1 base and J by 1 base, with 16 bases left in between. The germline CDR1 and CDR2 sequences are GTSNPN and SVGIG (reference sequence).

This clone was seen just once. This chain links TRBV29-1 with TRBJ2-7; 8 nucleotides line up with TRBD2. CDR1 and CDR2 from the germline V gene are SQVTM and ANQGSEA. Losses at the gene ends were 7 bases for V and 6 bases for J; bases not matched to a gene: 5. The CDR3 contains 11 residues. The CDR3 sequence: CSAVRGGEQYF. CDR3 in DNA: TGCAGCGCCGTCCGGGGGGGCGAGCAGTACTTC.

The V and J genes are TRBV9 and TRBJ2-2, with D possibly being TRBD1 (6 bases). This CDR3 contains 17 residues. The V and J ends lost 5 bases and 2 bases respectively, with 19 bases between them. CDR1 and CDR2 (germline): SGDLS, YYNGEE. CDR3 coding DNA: TGTGCCAGCAGACCAACCTCAGGGGACCACAACACCGGGGAGCTGTTTTTT. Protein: CASRPTSGDHNTGELFF.

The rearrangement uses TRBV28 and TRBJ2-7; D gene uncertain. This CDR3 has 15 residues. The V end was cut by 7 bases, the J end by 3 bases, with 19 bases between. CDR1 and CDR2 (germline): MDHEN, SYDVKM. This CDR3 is CASTSPHRGYYEQYF. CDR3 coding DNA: TGTGCCAGCACCTCACCCCATCGAGGCTACTACGAGCAGTACTTC.

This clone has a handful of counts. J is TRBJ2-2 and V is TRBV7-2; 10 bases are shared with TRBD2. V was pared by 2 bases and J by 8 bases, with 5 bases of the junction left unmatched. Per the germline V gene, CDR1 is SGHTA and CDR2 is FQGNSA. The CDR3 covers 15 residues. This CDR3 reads CASSLLAGEAGELFF. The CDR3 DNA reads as TGTGCCAGCAGCTTACTAGCGGGGGAGGCTGGGGAGCTGTTTTTT.

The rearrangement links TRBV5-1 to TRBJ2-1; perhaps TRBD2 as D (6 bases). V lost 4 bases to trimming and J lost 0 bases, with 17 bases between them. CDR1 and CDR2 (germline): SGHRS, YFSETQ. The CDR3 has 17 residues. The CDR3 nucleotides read TGCGCCAGCAGCCCCCGTGTAGCGGTAAGCTCCTACAATGAGCAGTTCTTC. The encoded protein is CASSPRVAVSSYNEQFF.

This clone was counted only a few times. The chain's CDR3 is CASSRQDSSLGEQYF. As DNA, the CDR3 is TGTGCCAGCTCACGTCAGGACTCTTCGCTGGGCGAGCAGTACTTC. The chain recombines TRBV18 with TRBJ2-7; possible D gene TRBD2, 5 bases. This CDR3 contains 15 residues. The germline V gene encodes CDR1 KGHSH and CDR2 LQKENI. Trimming cost V 4 bases and J 6 bases, with 19 bases left between them.